The following is a TCR beta chain sequence with its context. Antigen unknown. They built TCR cDNA with 5'RACE template switching, a step that put in a universal primer site and UMIs. From the 5' RACE reads, TCRdb called clonotypes with MiXCR, one entry per CDR3 protein. This table has more than 350,000 distinct CDR3 sequences, more than 9% appearing once. The sample belongs to a study of T cells after yellow fever vaccination. General study results and limits: Repertoires sorted by FACS could include abundant clonotypes that are contaminants from the bulk population. The study found a weaker secondary response that peaked faster, day 5 versus 15. Booster samples showed a return of most primary-vaccination clones (approximately 96% CD4, around 85% CD8).

Germline V gives CDR1 GTSNPN, CDR2 SVGIG (reference sequence). The V end was cut by 3 bases, the J end by 8 bases, with 13 bases between. CDR3 length equals 12 residues. The gene calls are TRBV30 and TRBJ1-1; D unresolved. The sample was PBMCs, taken on the day of the first yellow fever vaccination. This clonotype originated in a young man who received the YFV17D yellow fever vaccine. CDR3 nucleotide sequence: TGTGCCTGGAGGCACCCCGGGCTCGAAGCTTTCTTT. It codes for CAWRHPGLEAFF.